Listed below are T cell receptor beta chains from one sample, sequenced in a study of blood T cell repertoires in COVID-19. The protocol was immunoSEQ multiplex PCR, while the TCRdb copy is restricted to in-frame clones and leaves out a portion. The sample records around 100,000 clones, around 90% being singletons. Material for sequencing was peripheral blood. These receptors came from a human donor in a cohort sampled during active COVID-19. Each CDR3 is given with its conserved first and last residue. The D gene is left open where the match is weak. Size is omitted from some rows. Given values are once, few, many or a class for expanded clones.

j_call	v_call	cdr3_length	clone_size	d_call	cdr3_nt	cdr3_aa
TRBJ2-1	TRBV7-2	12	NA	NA	TGTGCCAGCAGCTTGGTTCTAAATGAGCAGTTCTTC	CASSLVLNEQFF
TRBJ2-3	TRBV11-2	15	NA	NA	TGTGCCAGCAGCCTACTCGGACAGAGCACAGATACGCAGTATTTT	CASSLLGQSTDTQYF
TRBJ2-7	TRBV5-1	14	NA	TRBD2	TGCGCCAGCAGAAACACCGGGAGGGCTTACGAGCAGTACTTC	CASRNTGRAYEQYF
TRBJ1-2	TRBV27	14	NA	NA	TGTGCCAGCAACAACCCCGGGGTCCGAGGCGGCTACACCTTC	CASNNPGVRGGYTF
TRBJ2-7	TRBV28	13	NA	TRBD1	TGTGCCAGCAGACGACTGACAGGGCACGAGCAGTACTTC	CASRRLTGHEQYF
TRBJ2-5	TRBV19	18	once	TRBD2	TGTGCCAGTAGTATACGGACTAGCGGGAGGGCCAGGGGAGAGACCCAGTACTTC	CASSIRTSGRARGETQYF
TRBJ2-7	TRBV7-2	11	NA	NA	TGTGCCAGCAGTTCGATCGGCGAGCAGTACTTC	CASSSIGEQYF
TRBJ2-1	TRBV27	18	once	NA	TGTGCCACCAGTAGAAGACCCAGTACAGGGCGGTTCTACAATGAGCAGTTCTTC	CATSRRPSTGRFYNEQFF
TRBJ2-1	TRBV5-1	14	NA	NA	TGCGCCAGCAGCTTACGCGGTTCCTACAATGAGCAGTTCTTC	CASSLRGSYNEQFF
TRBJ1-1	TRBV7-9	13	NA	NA	TGTGCCAGCAACCAGGGGTCAGGCACTGAAGCTTTCTTT	CASNQGSGTEAFF
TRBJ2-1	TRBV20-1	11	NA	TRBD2	TGCAGTGAGCTAGCGGGAGCTGAGCAGTTCTTC	CSELAGAEQFF
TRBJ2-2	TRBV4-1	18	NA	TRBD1	TGCGCCAGCAGCCAAGATGGGGACAGGGGGCGCGTCACCGGGGAGCTGTTTTTT	CASSQDGDRGRVTGELFF
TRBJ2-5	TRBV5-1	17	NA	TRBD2	TGCGCCAGCAGCTTTTCGAGGCGGGAGGTGTTCAGGGAGACCCAGTACTTC	CASSFSRREVFRETQYF
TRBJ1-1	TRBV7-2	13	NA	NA	TGTGCCAGCAGCTTAAGGGGGAACACTGAAGCTTTCTTT	CASSLRGNTEAFF
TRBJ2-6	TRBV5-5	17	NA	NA	TGTGCCAGCAGCTTGGAAGCTGAGGTTTTTGGGGCCAACGTCCTGACTTTC	CASSLEAEVFGANVLTF
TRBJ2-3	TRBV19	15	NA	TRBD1	TGTGCCACCGCACAGGGGGCTAGATTGGCAGATACGCAGTATTTT	CATAQGARLADTQYF
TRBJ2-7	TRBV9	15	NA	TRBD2	TGTGCCAGCAGCGTAGAGGCGGGAGTGGTCTACGAGCAGTACTTC	CASSVEAGVVYEQYF
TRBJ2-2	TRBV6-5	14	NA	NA	TGTGCCAGCAGCACACAGGGTAACACCGGGGAGCTGTTTTTT	CASSTQGNTGELFF
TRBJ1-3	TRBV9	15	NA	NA	TGTGCCAGCAGCCCCACGGACAGTTCTGGAAACACCATATATTTT	CASSPTDSSGNTIYF
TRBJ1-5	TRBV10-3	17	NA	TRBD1	TGTGCCATCAGTGATAGAGGGGGGACAGATAGCAATCAGCCCCAGCATTTT	CAISDRGGTDSNQPQHF
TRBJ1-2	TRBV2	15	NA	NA	TGTGCCAGCAGTGAATCTGCTACTCTTAACTATGGCTACACCTTC	CASSESATLNYGYTF
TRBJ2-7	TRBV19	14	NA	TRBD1	TGTGCCAGTAGCTTCACAGGGGGCGAATACGAGCAGTACTTC	CASSFTGGEYEQYF
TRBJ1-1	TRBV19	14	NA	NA	TGTGCCAGTACCCCGCCGACAGTTAACACTGAAGCTTTCTTT	CASTPPTVNTEAFF
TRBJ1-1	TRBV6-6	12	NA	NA	TGTGCCAGCACCCAACTCGGGTCCGAAGCTTTCTTT	CASTQLGSEAFF
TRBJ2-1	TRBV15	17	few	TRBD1	TGTGCCACCAGCAGAGAAGGCCCCGGGACAGGGTTGAATGAGCAGTTCTTC	CATSREGPGTGLNEQFF
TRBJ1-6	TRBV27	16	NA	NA	TGTGCCAGCAGTTTGGTAAAGGCACCAGGGTATTCACCCCTCCACTTT	CASSLVKAPGYSPLHF
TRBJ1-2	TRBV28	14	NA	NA	TGTGCCAGCAGTTTCCTAGGTCCCAACTATGGCTACACCTTC	CASSFLGPNYGYTF
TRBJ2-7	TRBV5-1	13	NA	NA	TGCGCCAGCAGCCCCGGGACAACTCACGAGCAGTACTTC	CASSPGTTHEQYF
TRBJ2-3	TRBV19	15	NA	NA	TGTGCCAGTAGGCCACAGGGAATAATGGCAGATACGCAGTATTTT	CASRPQGIMADTQYF
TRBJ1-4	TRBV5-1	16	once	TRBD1	TGCGCCAGCAGCCCGTCCAGGGGGCGCGAGGATGAAAAACTGTTTTTT	CASSPSRGREDEKLFF
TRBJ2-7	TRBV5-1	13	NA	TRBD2	TGCGCCAGCAGCACCCTAGCGGGAACCGAGCAGTACTTC	CASSTLAGTEQYF
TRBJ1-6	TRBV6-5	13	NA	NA	TGTGCCAGCAGCGGGGGGGTCAATTCACCCCTCCACTTT	CASSGGVNSPLHF
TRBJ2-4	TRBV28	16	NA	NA	TGTGCCAGCAGCTTAGCTTCGGGGTACGTCAAAAACATTCAGTACTTC	CASSLASGYVKNIQYF
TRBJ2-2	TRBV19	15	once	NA	TGTGCCAGCCAAGGACAACAGGTGGTTGGCGGGGAGCTGTTTTTT	CASQGQQVVGGELFF
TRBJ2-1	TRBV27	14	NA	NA	TGTGCCAGCAGTTTAGAGGGCGGGTACAATGAGCAGTTCTTC	CASSLEGGYNEQFF
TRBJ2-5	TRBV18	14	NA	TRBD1	TGTGCCAGCTCACCTAGACAGGGGATAGAGACCCAGTACTTC	CASSPRQGIETQYF
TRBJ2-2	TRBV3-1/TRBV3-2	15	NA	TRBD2	TGTGCCAGCAGCCATAGCGGGAGGGCGGACGGGGAGCTGTTTTTT	CASSHSGRADGELFF